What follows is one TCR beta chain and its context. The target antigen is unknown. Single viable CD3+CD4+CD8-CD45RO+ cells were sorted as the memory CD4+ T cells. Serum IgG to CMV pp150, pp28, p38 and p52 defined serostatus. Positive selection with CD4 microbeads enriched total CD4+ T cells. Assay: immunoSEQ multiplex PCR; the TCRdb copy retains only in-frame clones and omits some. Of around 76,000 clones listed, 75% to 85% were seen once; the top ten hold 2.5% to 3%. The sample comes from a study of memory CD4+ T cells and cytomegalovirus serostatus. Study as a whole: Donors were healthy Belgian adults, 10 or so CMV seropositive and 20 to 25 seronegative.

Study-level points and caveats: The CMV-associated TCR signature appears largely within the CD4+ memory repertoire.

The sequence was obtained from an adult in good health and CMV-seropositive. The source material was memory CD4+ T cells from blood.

In DNA, the CDR3 is TGTGCCAGCAGCCCCCTGAGGCTGGGAAACACCATATATTTT. This encodes CASSPLRLGNTIYF. The gene calls are TRBV7-9 and TRBJ1-3, with D unresolved. V lost 5 bases to trimming and J lost 4 bases, with 12 bases between them. CDR3 length equals 14 residues. Germline loops: CDR1 SEHNR, CDR2 FQNEAQ (reference sequence).